The 28 T cell receptor beta chains below were found in one sample sequenced in a study of regulatory T cells in long-lasting Graves disease. The TCR beta library used iRepertoire HTBI primers with Arm-PCR amplification of CDR3. TCRdb reanalysed the multiplex PCR reads using MiXCR and keeps one entry per CDR3 protein. The repertoire has under 450,000 distinct CDR3 sequences, approximately 12% of them found once; the top ten carry about 19%. The time point was: newly diagnosed GD, antithyroid drugs for less than 3 months. The TCR library was made from RNA that had been extracted from PBMCs in TRIzol. This sample was also put to use in a study of T cells in Graves' hyperthyroidism and ophthalmopathy.

This sample comprised peripheral blood mononuclear cells (PBMCs), obtained at new diagnosis, from a patient treated with antithyroid drugs. The receptors originated from a woman aged 18 to 35 with Graves disease.

This chain connects TRBV4-2 to TRBJ2-5; D may be TRBD2 (5 bases). Germline-derived CDR1 and CDR2 are LGHNA and YNFKEQ. This CDR3 is built from 14 residues. The V and J ends lost 0 bases and 5 bases respectively, with 10 bases between them. Here the CDR3 DNA reads TGTGCCAGCAGCCAAGATGTTCGGGGTGAGACCCAGTACTTC. The encoded protein is CASSQDVRGETQYF.

This clonotype was detected many times. The chain couples TRBV5-1 to TRBJ1-2; D unresolved. The CDR3 extends over 14 amino acids. In germline, CDR1 is SGHRS, CDR2 YFSETQ. V was cut by 1 base and J by 3 bases, with 10 bases left in between. CDR3 protein: CASSLRGLDYGYTF. CDR3 DNA: TGCGCCAGCAGCTTGAGAGGGTTGGACTATGGCTACACCTTC.

This clonotype has ten or more counts. The chain links TRBV12-3 or TRBV12-4 to TRBJ1-5; D is perhaps TRBD1 (5 bases). The CDR3 runs to 15 residues. Trimming took off 6 bases at V and 2 bases at J, with 14 bases between the two ends. The CDR3 sequence: CASRPGLHGNQPQHF. The CDR3 DNA sequence: TGTGCCAGCAGACCGGGACTCCATGGCAATCAGCCCCAGCATTTT.

This clonotype has a handful of counts. The chain recombines TRBV11-2 with TRBJ2-2; 7 nucleotides agree with TRBD1. The junction had 2 bases not matched to a gene; V was cut back by 3 bases and J by 4 bases. This CDR3 has 14 amino acids. In germline, CDR1 is SGHAT, CDR2 FQNNGV. The CDR3 loop reads CASSFTGVTGELFF. Here the CDR3 DNA reads TGTGCCAGCAGCTTTACAGGGGTCACCGGGGAGCTGTTTTTT.

Points on this clonotype: A single base separates this from a much larger clone, so it may be a read error. CDR3 nucleotides: TGTGCCGGCAGACGACTAGCGGGTGACACAGATACGCAGTATTTT. Its translation is CAGRRLAGDTDTQYF. V and J are TRBV6-1 and TRBJ2-3; the match to TRBD2 covers 10 bases. Germline loops: CDR1 MNHNS, CDR2 SASEGT. The CDR3 is made up of 15 amino acids.

This clonotype was counted ten times or more. The V call is TRBV6-5, the J call TRBJ1-2; D remains unclear. The CDR3 spans 11 residues. Trimming removed 4 bases from V and 8 bases from J, with 8 bases in between. The germline gives CDR1 MNHEY, CDR2 SVGAGI. The DNA for the CDR3 is TGTGCCAGCAGTTCGGACCGCGGCTACACCTTC. Translating it yields CASSSDRGYTF.

This clonotype was detected ten times or more. This chain connects TRBV6-1 to TRBJ2-1, with no clear D. V was cut by 6 bases and J by 8 bases, with 11 bases left in between. Germline assignment: CDR1 MNHNS and CDR2 SASEGT. CDR3 length: 12 residues. The CDR3 loop is CASSGRLDEQFF. The CDR3 DNA reads as TGTGCCAGCAGCGGACGCTTAGATGAGCAGTTCTTC.

This clonotype was recorded many times. The chain employs TRBV12-3 or TRBV12-4 and TRBJ2-2; 9 bases align to TRBD2. This CDR3 comprises 13 residues. V trimming: 6 bases; J trimming: 9 bases; junction bases outside the gene matches: 5. The DNA for the CDR3 is TGTGCCAGCAGGACTAGCGGTTACCGGGAGCTGTTTTTT. Translated, it gives CASRTSGYRELFF.

The chain links TRBV3-1 to TRBJ1-4; 9 nucleotides align to TRBD1. CDR3 length equals 17 residues. V shed 3 bases, J shed 4 bases, and the junction held 9 bases outside the gene matches. From germline, CDR1 is LGHDT and CDR2 YNNKEL (reference sequence). In DNA, the CDR3 is TGTGCCAGCAGCCACCTCCACGACAGGGGGAATAATGAAAAACTGTTTTTT. Translation gives CASSHLHDRGNNEKLFF.

The chain's CDR3 is CSVRGRGPETQYF. CDR3 DNA: TGCAGCGTCCGCGGGAGGGGGCCAGAGACCCAGTACTTC. The V gene is TRBV29-1, the J gene TRBJ2-5, with TRBD2 matching 9 bases. Trimming cost V 6 bases and J 4 bases; bases outside gene matches: 6. The CDR3 is made up of 13 amino acids. From germline, CDR1 is SQVTM and CDR2 ANQGSEA.

This clonotype was recorded a few times. The chain uses TRBV4-1 and TRBJ1-4, with no clear D. Trimming took off 0 bases at V and 0 bases at J, with 5 bases between the two ends. CDR3 length: 15 amino acids. Germline V gene sequence: CDR1 MGHRA, CDR2 YSYEKL. In nucleotides, the CDR3 is TGCGCCAGCAGCCAAGAGTATCCAACTAATGAAAAACTGTTTTTT. Translating it yields CASSQEYPTNEKLFF.

Concerning this clonotype: A far larger clone is one nucleotide away, so this likely arose from a read error. The V gene is TRBV7-3, the J gene TRBJ2-7; no definite D call. Germline lookup yields CDR1 SGHTA and CDR2 FQGTGA. Between the trimmed V and J ends, which lost 2 bases and 5 bases, there was a span of 13 bases. CDR3 length equals 14 residues. CDR3 in DNA: TGTGCCAGCAGCTTAGTAAGTGGGCTGCACGAGCAGTACTTC. It specifies CASSLVSGLHEQYF.

The gene calls are TRBV4-3 and TRBJ1-3; TRBD1 matches at 7 bases. J lost 1 base, V lost 3 bases, and 3 bases had no gene match. This CDR3 has 15 amino acids. Germline loops: CDR1 LGHNA, CDR2 YSLEER. The chain's CDR3 is CASSHTGVSGNTIYF. The DNA for the CDR3 is TGCGCCAGCAGCCACACAGGGGTTTCTGGAAACACCATATATTTT.

This clonotype was seen many times. The chain combines TRBV7-2 with TRBJ1-3; D is uncertain. This CDR3 contains 14 residues. Germline-derived CDR1 and CDR2 are SGHTA and FQGNSA. Trimming stripped 6 bases from V and 14 bases from J, with 23 bases between. CDR3 in DNA: TGTGCCAGCAGTTCCGAGACGGCCCCCTCGCTGTTATATTTT. As protein: CASSSETAPSLLYF. Full variable domain (remainder filled in from reference TRBV7-2 and TRBJ1-3): GAGVSQSPSNKVTEKGKDVELRCDPISGHTALYWYRQSLGQGLEFLIYFQGNSAPDKSGLPSDRFSAERTGGSVSTLTIQRTQQEDSAVYLCASSSETAPSLLYFGEGSWLTVV.

This clonotype was found many times. V gene TRBV20-1 combines with J gene TRBJ1-1; perhaps TRBD1 as D (6 bases). V gave up 5 bases and J gave up 1 base, with 11 bases separating them. This CDR3 spans 13 amino acids. Germline V gives CDR1 DFQATT, CDR2 SNEGSKA (reference sequence). Written as DNA, the CDR3 is TGCAGTGCTTCTAGACAGGCGAACACTGAAGCTTTCTTT. Its translation is CSASRQANTEAFF.

As to this clonotype: It may be a read error: a sequence one base away is much more abundant. The V call is TRBV15, the J call TRBJ2-3; D not resolved. There are 14 residues in the CDR3. Germline assignment: CDR1 LNHNV and CDR2 YYDKDF (reference sequence). CDR3 bases: TGTACCACCAGCAGAGATACTCTTACAGATACGCAGTATTTT. Its translation: CTTSRDTLTDTQYF.

The chain combines TRBV29-1 with TRBJ1-2; D unresolved. This CDR3 region has 14 residues. Trimming took off 3 bases at V and 0 bases at J, with 11 bases between the two ends. The germline gives CDR1 SQVTM, CDR2 ANQGSEA. The CDR3 region is CSVDRLVSNYGYTF. The CDR3 DNA is TGCAGCGTTGATCGGCTCGTTTCTAACTATGGCTACACCTTC.

The chain carries TRBV4-3 and TRBJ2-4; D is ambiguous. Germline V CDR1 and CDR2: LGHNA, YSLEER. V was pared by 0 bases and J by 9 bases, with 15 bases between. The CDR3 loop spans 15 amino acids. The CDR3 DNA reads TGCGCCAGCAGCCAAGAGCCCGCTGGGCACGGCATTCAGTACTTC. As protein: CASSQEPAGHGIQYF.

This clonotype was observed at least ten times. The chain carries TRBV2 and TRBJ2-1, with 10 bases fitting TRBD2. The V gene's germline CDR1 is SNHLY and CDR2 FYNNEI. The trim removed 3 bases at V and 3 bases at J, leaving 5 bases unmatched. The CDR3 has 16 amino acids. The CDR3 DNA reads TGTGCCAGCAGTGACTGGCTAGCGGGAGTCTACAATGAGCAGTTCTTC. This codes for CASSDWLAGVYNEQFF.

This clonotype was recorded at least ten times. The chain has TRBV5-6 and TRBJ2-3; 10 bases are a match to TRBD2. Germline lookup yields CDR1 SGHDT and CDR2 YYEEEE. J gave up 0 bases and V 5 bases, and 3 bases lay outside the gene matches. This CDR3 is 15 amino acids long. The CDR3 bases are TGTGCCAGCAGGCTAGCGGGAGCCAGCACAGATACGCAGTATTTT. Its protein product is CASRLAGASTDTQYF.

This clonotype was found a few times. V is TRBV5-1 and J is TRBJ2-1; TRBD2 aligns across 10 bases. The CDR3 runs 16 residues. Unmatched junction bases numbered 12, after V lost 5 bases and J lost 7 bases. Germline lookup yields CDR1 SGHRS and CDR2 YFSETQ. The CDR3 region is CASRLQLAGPWNEQFF. In nucleotides, the CDR3 is TGCGCCAGCAGGCTCCAACTAGCGGGGCCCTGGAATGAGCAGTTCTTC. Full variable domain (rest looked up from reference TRBV5-1 and TRBJ2-1): KAGVTQTPRYLIKTRGQQVTLSCSPISGHRSVSWYQQTPGQGLQFLFEYFSETQRNKGNFPGRFSGRQFSNSRSEMNVSTLELGDSALYLCASRLQLAGPWNEQFFGPGTRLTVL.

This clonotype was seen ten or more times. The rearrangement uses TRBV7-9 and TRBJ2-5; D unclear. CDR3 length: 13 residues. The ends were cut back, 6 bases at V and 6 bases at J, with 14 bases in the middle. In germline, CDR1 is SEHNR, CDR2 FQNEAQ (reference sequence). CDR3 in amino acids: CASRPGEFKTQYF. CDR3 coding DNA: TGTGCCAGCAGGCCCGGTGAATTCAAGACCCAGTACTTC.

The gene calls are TRBV19 and TRBJ1-1; tentatively, D is TRBD1 (6 bases). V was pared by 3 bases and J by 10 bases, with 9 bases between. The CDR3 contains 11 residues. CDR1 is LNHDA, CDR2 SQIVND, per germline (reference sequence). Here the CDR3 reads CASSIRGGAFF. The CDR3 DNA reads TGTGCCAGTAGTATCAGGGGTGGAGCTTTCTTT.

In this sample, this clonotype turned up many times. The chain couples TRBV6-5 to TRBJ2-1; D not certain. The CDR3 has 13 residues. CDR1 is MNHEY, CDR2 SVGAGI, per germline. The germline V and J ends were trimmed by 2 bases and 6 bases, with 8 bases remaining between them. The CDR3 DNA reads TGTGCCAGCAGTTACGGGCAGATCAATGAGCAGTTCTTC. Translated: CASSYGQINEQFF.

This clonotype was recorded many times. The rearrangement uses TRBV24-1 and TRBJ2-1; D call uncertain. Trimming removed 1 base at V and 0 bases at J, with 18 bases between. This CDR3 contains 19 residues. In germline, CDR1 is KGHDR, CDR2 SFDVKD. The CDR3 protein is CATSDFTHQETNSYNEQFF. The CDR3 bases are TGTGCCACCAGTGATTTCACCCACCAGGAAACCAACTCCTACAATGAGCAGTTCTTC.

J is TRBJ2-7 and V is TRBV15, with TRBD1 as a possible D gene (5 bases). The germline V and J ends were trimmed by 0 bases and 4 bases, with 7 bases remaining between them. The CDR3 runs 13 residues. Per germline, CDR1 LNHNV and CDR2 YYDKDF (reference sequence). The CDR3 coding sequence is TGTGCCACCAGCAGAGATCAGGGTTACGAGCAGTACTTC. Its protein product is CATSRDQGYEQYF.

Many counts were recorded for this clonotype. This sequence joins TRBV20-1 and TRBJ2-3; 9 bases agree with TRBD1. The CDR3 has 15 residues. The germline V gene encodes CDR1 DFQATT and CDR2 SNEGSKA (reference sequence). Unmatched junction bases numbered 9, after V lost 6 bases and J lost 2 bases. CDR3: CSAEPRTGATDTQYF. The CDR3 nucleotides read TGCAGTGCCGAACCGAGGACAGGGGCCACAGATACGCAGTATTTT.

The V and J genes are TRBV19 and TRBJ2-1; 7 bases line up with TRBD1. The germline V gene encodes CDR1 LNHDA and CDR2 SQIVND (reference sequence). The J segment lost 9 bases and the V segment lost 5 bases, leaving 7 bases of the junction unmatched. CDR3 length: 13 amino acids. The CDR3 reads CASSEAGGGEQFF. CDR3 DNA sequence: TGTGCCAGTAGTGAGGCAGGGGGTGGTGAGCAGTTCTTC. The full variable domain, in which reference TRBV19 and TRBJ2-1 provide the parts outside the CDR3, is DGGITQSPKYLFRKEGQNVTLSCEQNLNHDAMYWYRQDPGQGLRLIYYSQIVNDFQKGDIAEGYSVSREKKESFPLTVTSAQKNPTAFYLCASSEAGGGEQFFGPGTRLTVL.